One and the same sample provided the 25 T cell receptor beta chains below, sequenced in a study of blood T cells in healthy people across ages. A sample-barcoded 5' primer and a J-beta primer mix were used in a second PCR of roughly 7 to 11 cycles. MiXCR was run by TCRdb on the 5' RACE reads, yielding one entry per CDR3 protein. This table holds approximately 1,000,000 distinct CDR3 sequences, 35% to 45% found once. The specimen sequenced was blood. Receptors were obtained from a young man in good health.

This clonotype was counted a single time. The V gene is TRBV18, the J gene TRBJ2-5; tentatively, D is TRBD2 (5 bases). TRBJ2-7 explains the end of the DNA better; the J call may be wrong. Germline loops: CDR1 KGHSH, CDR2 LQKENI. This CDR3 spans 15 amino acids. CDR3 DNA sequence: TGTGCCAGCTCACCACGGACTCTTAGTCAGGACGAGCAGTACTTC. This sequence encodes CASSPRTLSQDEQYF.

This clonotype appeared a few times. The rearrangement links TRBV20-1 to TRBJ1-1; 7 positions agree with TRBD1. Germline CDR1 is DFQATT and CDR2 is SNEGSKA (reference sequence). The V and J ends lost 3 bases and 4 bases, in that order; junction bases with no gene match: 8. This CDR3 has 14 amino acids. The CDR3: CSASQGGAGTEAFF. CDR3 bases: TGCAGTGCTAGCCAAGGGGGCGCGGGCACTGAAGCTTTCTTT.

This clonotype was observed a few times. The chain carries TRBV29-1 and TRBJ2-5; 8 bases map to TRBD2. The CDR3 has 14 amino acids. With V trimmed by 4 bases and J by 11 bases, 15 bases remained unmatched. In germline, CDR1 is SQVTM, CDR2 ANQGSEA. CDR3 amino acids: CSVVSSGVHNEQYF. The CDR3 DNA follows: TGCAGCGTTGTTAGTAGCGGGGTCCACAATGAGCAGTACTTC.

This clonotype appeared a few times. V gene TRBV14 combines with J gene TRBJ1-1; D is unresolved. The CDR3 length is 15 residues. V dropped 4 bases and J dropped 7 bases, with 19 bases sitting between them. Germline-derived CDR1 and CDR2 are SGHDN and FVKESK. CDR3 DNA sequence: TGTGCCAGCAGCCCATTCCTTTCAGTTATCGGTGAAGCTTTCTTT. It codes for CASSPFLSVIGEAFF.

This chain joins TRBV6-2 or TRBV6-3 and TRBJ2-2, with TRBD1 as a possible D gene (5 bases). Germline V gene data show CDR1 as MNHEY and CDR2 as SVGEGT. V dropped 4 bases and J dropped 0 bases, with 9 bases sitting between them. The CDR3 has 15 residues. For the CDR3, the DNA is TGTGCCAGCAGTTTGGTCAGGGCGAACACCGGGGAGCTGTTTTTT. Translated, it gives CASSLVRANTGELFF.

The V and J genes are TRBV7-8 and TRBJ2-5; possible D gene TRBD2, 6 bases. The CDR3 totals 14 residues. The ends were cut back, 1 base at V and 5 bases at J, with 11 bases in the middle. The germline gives CDR1 SGHVS, CDR2 FQNEAQ. CDR3 region: CASSLEAGGETQYF. As DNA, the CDR3 is TGTGCCAGCAGCTTAGAGGCTGGGGGGGAGACCCAGTACTTC. Looking up the rest from reference TRBV7-8 and TRBJ2-5 gives the full variable domain: GAGVSQSPRYKVAKRGQDVALRCDPISGHVSLFWYQQALGQGPEFLTYFQNEAQLDKSGLPSDRFFAERPEGSVSTLKIQRTQQEDSAVYLCASSLEAGGETQYFGPGTRLLVL.

The rearrangement uses TRBV9 and TRBJ2-2; D might be TRBD1 or TRBD2, each matching 6 bases. V lost 3 bases to trimming and J lost 4 bases, with 16 bases between them. The CDR3 sequence is 16 residues long. Germline V gene sequence: CDR1 SGDLS, CDR2 YYNGEE. Written as DNA, the CDR3 is TGTGCCAGCAGCGCCTTAAGGGGGGCCGGCACCGGGGAGCTGTTTTTT. Its protein is CASSALRGAGTGELFF.

This clonotype was counted only a few times. The chain has TRBV7-6 and TRBJ2-3; no firm D call. Germline CDR1 reads SGHVS; CDR2 reads FNYEAQ. The CDR3 loop spans 15 amino acids. The ends were cut back, 1 base at V and 0 bases at J, with 8 bases in the middle. CDR3 nucleotide sequence: TGTGCCAGCAGCTTAGTTTCTGAAAGCACAGATACGCAGTATTTT. It codes for CASSLVSESTDTQYF.

The chain is built from TRBV20-1 and TRBJ1-1; no reliable D call. Trimming removed 7 bases from V and 5 bases from J, with 17 bases in between. The CDR3 spans 13 residues. In germline, CDR1 is DFQATT, CDR2 SNEGSKA (reference sequence). CDR3 loop: CSGATGPETEAFF. In DNA form, the CDR3 reads TGCAGTGGGGCCACGGGCCCAGAAACTGAAGCTTTCTTT.

Only a few counts were recorded for this clonotype. This chain joins TRBV5-1 and TRBJ2-3; 11 positions agree with TRBD1. CDR3 size: 15 residues. CDR1 is SGHRS and CDR2 is YFSETQ in the germline V gene. With V trimmed by 7 bases and J by 4 bases, 8 bases remained unmatched. The CDR3 sequence is CASRWTGGNSDTQYF. The CDR3 coding sequence is TGCGCCAGCCGCTGGACAGGGGGCAATTCAGATACGCAGTATTTT. Combining the CDR3 with reference TRBV5-1 and TRBJ2-3 gives the whole variable domain KAGVTQTPRYLIKTRGQQVTLSCSPISGHRSVSWYQQTPGQGLQFLFEYFSETQRNKGNFPGRFSGRQFSNSRSEMNVSTLELGDSALYLCASRWTGGNSDTQYFGPGTRLTVL.

The gene calls are TRBV2 and TRBJ2-1; TRBD2 is a possible D gene (5 bases). The germline gives CDR1 SNHLY, CDR2 FYNNEI. The CDR3 has 15 amino acids. V shed 7 bases and J shed 1 base, with 14 bases lying between them. The CDR3 sequence: CASIPSRASYNEQFF. The CDR3 DNA is TGTGCCAGCATACCTAGCCGCGCGTCCTACAATGAGCAGTTCTTC.

This clonotype was recorded a few times. The CDR3: CSAREGEISYNEQFF. The CDR3 DNA reads TGCAGTGCTAGAGAAGGGGAAATCTCCTACAATGAGCAGTTCTTC. This sequence joins TRBV20-1 and TRBJ2-1; weak D call: TRBD1 (5 bases). Trimming stripped 0 bases from V and 0 bases from J, with 9 bases between. Germline CDR1 and CDR2: DFQATT and SNEGSKA (reference sequence). The CDR3 loop spans 15 amino acids.

V gene TRBV20-1 combines with J gene TRBJ2-7; possible D gene TRBD2, 5 bases. CDR3 length equals 13 residues. CDR1 is DFQATT, CDR2 SNEGSKA, per germline (reference sequence). Trimming stripped 1 base from V and 7 bases from J, with 14 bases between. The DNA for the CDR3 is TGCAGTGCTAGAGGGACTGAGATAAGGGAGCAGTACTTC. This encodes CSARGTEIREQYF.

The V gene is TRBV6-2 or TRBV6-3, the J gene TRBJ2-7; 12 bases map to TRBD2. The CDR3 is 16 residues long. Trimming took 6 bases from V and 2 from J; bases not matched to a gene: 8. CDR1 MNHEY and CDR2 SVGEGT come from the germline V gene. The CDR3 here is CASRPRLAGDPYEQYF. The DNA for the CDR3 is TGTGCCAGCAGACCGAGACTAGCGGGGGACCCCTACGAGCAGTACTTC.

The count of this clonotype is one. The chain carries TRBV6-6 and TRBJ2-5, with 8 bases identical to TRBD1. The V gene end was trimmed by 2 bases and the J gene end by 11 bases; junction bases not matched to a gene: 10. Germline CDR1 MNHNY, CDR2 SVGAGI (reference sequence). This CDR3 spans 14 amino acids. The CDR3 DNA reads TGTGCCAGCAGTTACGGGACAGGATACAATGAGCAGTACTTC. It specifies CASSYGTGYNEQYF.

The sample holds a few counts of this clonotype. The rearrangement joins TRBV28 to TRBJ1-2, with 7 bases fitting TRBD1. Per germline, CDR1 MDHEN and CDR2 SYDVKM. This CDR3 is built from 14 residues. V was clipped by 4 bases and J by 6 bases; unmatched bases: 8. Here the CDR3 reads CASSSDRVRDGYTF. CDR3 nucleotides: TGTGCCAGCAGTTCCGACAGGGTGCGAGATGGCTACACCTTC.

V gene TRBV21-1 combines with J gene TRBJ1-1; TRBD1 is the table's D call and was not checked against the DNA. TRBV21-1 is a pseudogene. The length of the CDR3 is 16 residues. CDR3 residues: CASSSPGTKMNTEAFF. In DNA, the CDR3 is TGTGCCAGCAGCAGCCCCGGGACAAAAATGAACACTGAAGCTTTCTTT.

The V call is TRBV2, the J call TRBJ2-1, with D uncertain. Per the germline V gene, CDR1 is SNHLY and CDR2 is FYNNEI. The V gene lost 4 bases and the J gene lost 10 bases, with 11 bases spanning the gap. CDR3 length: 12 amino acids. The CDR3 protein is CASSGGTYEQFF. The CDR3 bases are TGTGCCAGCAGTGGCGGAACCTACGAGCAGTTCTTC.

This clonotype was counted a few times. The CDR3: CSAVPYRDTGELFF. The CDR3 DNA is TGCAGTGCTGTTCCCTACAGGGACACCGGGGAGCTGTTTTTT. The genes are TRBV20-1 and TRBJ2-2; TRBD1 might be the D (6 bases). Germline CDR1 and CDR2: DFQATT and SNEGSKA (reference sequence). V was trimmed by 5 bases and J by 3 bases, leaving 13 bases between them. The CDR3 is 14 residues long.

The V gene is TRBV14, the J gene TRBJ2-7; D is unclear. Trimming pared 1 base from V and 2 bases from J, leaving 12 bases between. This CDR3 has 15 residues. CDR1 and CDR2 (germline): SGHDN, FVKESK. The CDR3, as DNA: TGTGCCAGCAGCCAAGCCGGTGGTCGGACCTACGAGCAGTACTTC. Amino acids: CASSQAGGRTYEQYF.

On this clonotype: One end of the junction varies from germline; a read error may be responsible. The chain couples TRBV5-1 to TRBJ1-6; D is unresolved. Looked up from germline, CDR1 is SGHRS and CDR2 is YFSETQ. The CDR3 runs 15 residues. The CDR3 protein is CAGSLADPNNSPLHF. The CDR3 region has the DNA TGCGCCGGCAGCTTGGCAGACCCCAATAATTCACCCCTCCACTTT.

This clonotype has a handful of counts. V usage is TRBV20-1 and J usage is TRBJ1-1; no clear D. Germline CDR1 DFQATT, CDR2 SNEGSKA (reference sequence). CDR3 length: 15 residues. Trimming removed 2 bases at V and 0 bases at J, with 13 bases between. CDR3 DNA sequence: TGCAGTGCTAGAAGGTTTGAGGGAGTGAACACTGAAGCTTTCTTT. The encoded protein is CSARRFEGVNTEAFF.

The chain combines TRBV5-1 with TRBJ2-5, with unresolved D. TRBJ2-7 explains the end of the DNA better; the J call may be wrong. CDR1 is SGHRS, CDR2 YFSETQ, per germline. The CDR3 is 15 amino acids. The CDR3 loop is CASSFEGAAIYEQYF. CDR3 DNA sequence: TGCGCCAGCAGCTTTGAAGGAGCCGCAATCTACGAGCAGTACTTC.

CDR3 in DNA: TGTGCCAGCAGCGCTGGTGATAATTCACCCCTCCACTTT. Its protein is CASSAGDNSPLHF. The chain carries TRBV7-9 and TRBJ1-6; D is uncertain. Germline CDR1 and CDR2: SEHNR and FQNEAQ (reference sequence). The V end lost 5 bases, the J end lost 5 bases, and 7 bases lay between the germline ends. The CDR3 runs to 13 residues.

V gene TRBV12-3 or TRBV12-4 combines with J gene TRBJ2-2, with 7 bases lining up with TRBD1. This CDR3 contains 16 residues. V lost 6 bases to trimming and J lost 0 bases; unmatched junction nucleotides: 7. CDR3 nucleotide sequence: TGTGCCAGCAGAGAGACAGGGCACGCGAACACCGGGGAGCTGTTTTTT. Encoded protein: CASRETGHANTGELFF.